This TCR beta chain was sequenced for a study of blood T cell repertoires in COVID-19. The germline V gene encodes CDR1 SGHDN and CDR2 FVKESK. This CDR3 has 13 residues. The germline V and J ends were trimmed by 4 bases and 7 bases, with 10 bases remaining between them. Authors' analysis steps: Amplification of reference gene primers was used by the study to estimate nucleated cell counts. Sequencing used immunoSEQ multiplex PCR; TCRdb keeps in-frame clones, though not all of them. From that table come the V and J calls and clone size; the DNA was used to work out D and trimming. The table shows under 60,000 clones, with around nine tenths occurring only once.

The chain has TRBV14 and TRBJ1-4; D not certain. This TCR was recovered from a woman aged 60-75 years with COVID-19, enrolled during active disease. Sequencing was done on a sample of peripheral blood. The CDR3 loop reads CASSRGLVEKLFF. The CDR3 nucleotides are TGTGCCAGCAGCCGTGGGCTTGTTGAAAAACTGTTTTTT. Based on the CDR3 plus reference TRBV14 and TRBJ1-4, the full variable domain is EAGVTQFPSHSVIEKGQTVTLRCDPISGHDNLYWYRRVMGKEIKFLLHFVKESKQDESGMPNNRFLAERTGGTYSTLKVQPAELEDSGVYFCASSRGLVEKLFFGSGTQLSVL.